The rows below give T cell receptor beta chains drawn from one sample of a study of cytomegalovirus exposure and HLA in healthy donors. Measured with immunoSEQ multiplex PCR; TCRdb has only the in-frame clones, and not every one. The data hold more than 90,000 clones, with approximately 80% observed a single time. Sequenced: PBMCs. Receptors were obtained from a female donor in good health and CMV-seronegative. Both conserved end residues are part of each CDR3. The D gene is left open where the match is weak. Clone size appears in some rows only: once, few, many, or a class for an expanded clone.

d_call	clone_size	v_call	j_call	cdr3_aa	cdr3_nt
TRBD1	NA	TRBV7-2	TRBJ1-4	CASSPQDRGNEKLFF	TGTGCCAGCAGCCCACAGGACAGGGGCAATGAAAAACTGTTTTTT
TRBD1	NA	TRBV5-1	TRBJ2-2	CASSYLTGDPTGELFF	TGCGCCAGCAGCTATTTGACAGGGGATCCTACCGGGGAGCTGTTTTTT
TRBD1	few	TRBV30	TRBJ2-7	CAWSGGQGAYEQYF	TGTGCCTGGAGTGGCGGACAGGGGGCCTACGAGCAGTACTTC
NA	NA	TRBV5-6	TRBJ2-7	CASSVSGLLSSYEQYF	TGTGCCAGCAGCGTCTCGGGACTTCTAAGCTCCTACGAGCAGTACTTC
NA	NA	TRBV28	TRBJ2-6	CASTLGQSRSGANVLTF	TGTGCCAGCACCCTGGGCCAATCGCGTTCTGGGGCCAACGTCCTGACTTTC
NA	NA	TRBV2	TRBJ1-6	CASSAGYRNSPLHF	TGTGCCAGCAGCGCAGGGTATAGGAATTCACCCCTCCACTTT
NA	few	TRBV28	TRBJ2-7	CASSPHANTPLYEQYF	TGTGCCAGCAGCCCTCATGCGAATACTCCCCTCTACGAGCAGTACTTC
NA	NA	TRBV27	TRBJ1-1	CASSFSGSDTEAFF	TGTGCCAGCAGTTTTTCGGGGTCGGACACTGAAGCTTTCTTT
NA	NA	TRBV7-8	TRBJ1-2	CASSLALQVPNYGYTF	TGTGCCAGCAGCTTAGCGCTGCAGGTTCCTAACTATGGCTACACCTTC
TRBD2	once	TRBV10-2	TRBJ2-2	CASSPRGTSGYTGELFF	TGCGCCAGCAGTCCCCGAGGGACTAGCGGATACACCGGGGAGCTGTTTTTT
TRBD2	few	TRBV7-9	TRBJ2-1	CSSSSTSGGTDEQLF	TGTTCCAGCAGCTCTACTAGCGGGGGGACCGATGAGCAGCTCTTC
TRBD1	NA	TRBV19	TRBJ1-1	CASSPRTGGRTEAFF	TGTGCCAGTAGTCCGCGGACAGGGGGGAGGACTGAAGCTTTCTTT
NA	NA	TRBV7-8	TRBJ2-7	CASSPLTGNSYEQYF	TGTGCCAGCAGCCCCCTCACAGGGAACTCCTACGAGCAGTACTTC
TRBD1	NA	TRBV9	TRBJ1-1	CASSPRRTGLLYTEAFF	TGTGCCAGCAGCCCACGTCGGACAGGGTTACTATACACTGAAGCTTTCTTT
TRBD1	NA	TRBV28	TRBJ2-3	CASSSHRDRGTDTQYF	TGTGCCAGCAGTTCCCACCGGGACAGGGGCACAGATACGCAGTATTTT
TRBD1	NA	TRBV11-2	TRBJ2-5	CASSLGLGQAMAQYF	TGTGCCAGCAGCTTAGGGCTGGGACAGGCCATGGCCCAGTACTTC
TRBD1	NA	TRBV6-5	TRBJ2-1	CASSGTASSYNEQFF	TGTGCCAGCAGTGGGACAGCGAGCTCCTACAATGAGCAGTTCTTC
TRBD1	NA	TRBV6-6	TRBJ2-5	CASSYFRTGGQETQYF	TGTGCCAGCAGTTACTTCAGGACAGGGGGCCAAGAGACCCAGTACTTC
NA	NA	TRBV6-5	TRBJ1-1	CASSYGGAQNTEAFF	TGTGCCAGCAGTTACGGGGGGGCACAGAACACTGAAGCTTTCTTT
TRBD1	NA	TRBV5-1	TRBJ1-3	CASSADRAGNTIYF	TGCGCCAGCAGCGCGGACAGGGCCGGAAACACCATATATTTT
TRBD2	once	TRBV7-3	TRBJ2-7	CASSATGGDYEQYF	TGTGCCAGCAGCGCAACCGGGGGGGACTACGAGCAGTACTTC
TRBD1	NA	TRBV6-1	TRBJ1-3	CASFPGGYRDTIYF	TGTGCCAGCTTCCCAGGGGGCTATCGGGACACCATATATTTT
TRBD1	NA	TRBV6-1	TRBJ2-7	CASSPRDSSEQYF	TGTGCCAGCAGTCCCCGGGACAGTTCAGAGCAGTACTTC
TRBD1	NA	TRBV30	TRBJ2-1	CARRTGGGNEQFF	TGTGCCCGCCGGACAGGGGGCGGGAATGAGCAGTTCTTC
TRBD2	NA	TRBV28	TRBJ2-3	CASSPPRGGSPDTQYF	TGTGCCAGCAGCCCGCCCCGGGGCGGGAGTCCAGATACGCAGTATTTT
TRBD1	NA	TRBV7-3	TRBJ2-1	CASSSNRDRGYNEQFF	TGTGCCAGCAGCTCCAACCGGGACAGGGGCTACAATGAGCAGTTCTTC
TRBD1	NA	TRBV4-1	TRBJ1-5	CASSQESGQSTNSNQPQHF	TGCGCCAGCAGCCAAGAGTCGGGACAGAGTACGAATAGCAATCAGCCCCAGCATTTT
NA	NA	TRBV5-6	TRBJ1-6	CASSLGQRSYNSPLHF	TGTGCCAGCAGCTTGGGCCAGCGCTCCTATAATTCACCCCTCCACTTT
TRBD2	NA	TRBV6-1	TRBJ2-3	CASSERLAGVDTQYF	TGTGCCAGCAGTGAAAGACTAGCGGGAGTAGATACGCAGTATTTT
NA	few	TRBV4-3	TRBJ1-2	CASSQTRGGSYGYTF	TGCGCCAGCAGCCAAACGAGGGGGGGAAGCTATGGCTACACCTTC
TRBD1	NA	TRBV9	TRBJ2-7	CASSVRGQGSEQYF	TGTGCCAGCAGCGTACGTGGACAGGGGTCCGAGCAGTACTTC
NA	NA	TRBV30	TRBJ1-5	CAWSHLGGGGNQPQHF	TGTGCCTGGAGCCACCTAGGCGGAGGGGGCAATCAGCCCCAGCATTTT
TRBD1	NA	TRBV29-1	TRBJ1-1	CSAPDGQGIPNTEAFF	TGCAGCGCCCCGGATGGACAGGGAATCCCGAACACTGAAGCTTTCTTT
NA	few	TRBV11-1	TRBJ2-6	CASSPRVFSGANVLTF	TGTGCCAGCAGCCCGCGGGTATTCTCTGGGGCCAACGTCCTGACTTTC
TRBD1	NA	TRBV11-3	TRBJ2-3	CASSAGQAGITDTQYF	TGTGCCAGCAGCGCCGGACAGGCTGGGATCACAGATACGCAGTATTTT
TRBD1	NA	TRBV30	TRBJ2-1	CAWTEGANEQFF	TGTGCCTGGACCGAGGGGGCAAATGAGCAGTTCTTC
NA	few	TRBV7-2	TRBJ1-2	CASSLQVNYGYTF	TGTGCCAGCAGCCTACAGGTTAACTATGGCTACACCTTC
NA	NA	TRBV7-2	TRBJ1-1	CASSHMGHRNTEAFF	TGTGCCAGCAGCCATATGGGACACCGGAACACTGAAGCTTTCTTT
NA	NA	TRBV15	TRBJ2-1	CATSRDRGEQFF	TGTGCCACCAGCAGAGATCGAGGGGAGCAGTTCTTC
NA	NA	TRBV5-8	TRBJ1-2	CASSQRVGGYTF	TGTGCCAGCAGTCAGAGGGTAGGGGGCTACACCTTC
TRBD2	NA	TRBV7-8	TRBJ2-3	CASSQAGDTQYF	TGTGCCAGCAGTCAAGCGGGGGATACGCAGTATTTT
NA	NA	TRBV4-3	TRBJ2-3	CASSYERSGTDTQYF	TGCGCCAGCAGCTACGAAAGGAGCGGGACAGATACGCAGTATTTT
NA	NA	TRBV5-5	TRBJ2-5	CASSWIPGQNLETQYF	TGCGCCAGCAGCTGGATACCGGGACAAAATTTGGAGACCCAGTACTTC
TRBD1	NA	TRBV6-1	TRBJ2-7	CASSPPARGRYEQYF	TGTGCCAGCAGCCCACCGGCCAGGGGGCGGTACGAGCAGTACTTC
NA	NA	TRBV7-2	TRBJ1-5	CASSFSTGSGQPQHF	TGTGCCAGCAGCTTTTCGACAGGTTCAGGTCAGCCCCAGCATTTT
NA	NA	TRBV6-1	TRBJ2-3	CASNHITQRDTQYF	TGTGCCAGCAATCACATAACCCAGCGGGATACGCAGTATTTT
TRBD2	NA	TRBV25-1	TRBJ2-2	CASSRLAGGTGELFF	TGTGCCAGCAGTCGCCTAGCGGGAGGCACCGGGGAGCTGTTTTTT
TRBD1	medium-sized	TRBV19	TRBJ1-2	CASSGGQGGYGYTF	TGTGCCAGTAGTGGAGGACAGGGTGGCTATGGCTACACCTTC
NA	few	TRBV28	TRBJ1-4	CASSGPAHGTDEKLFF	TGTGCCAGCAGTGGGCCAGCACACGGGACTGATGAAAAACTGTTTTTT
TRBD2	NA	TRBV7-9	TRBJ2-3	CASSPGATSVKTDTQYF	TGTGCCAGCAGCCCCGGGGCGACTAGCGTTAAAACAGATACGCAGTATTTT
TRBD1	NA	TRBV7-9	TRBJ1-1	CASSQRQGPNTEAFF	TGTGCCAGCAGCCAGAGACAGGGACCGAACACTGAAGCTTTCTTT
TRBD1	few	TRBV9	TRBJ1-1	CASSVGGTGWIAEAFF	TGTGCCAGCAGCGTCGGGGGGACAGGGTGGATCGCTGAAGCTTTCTTT
NA	NA	TRBV28	TRBJ1-5	CASSLRGPRAPHF	TGTGCCAGCAGCCTCAGGGGCCCTCGGGCCCCGCATTTT
NA	NA	TRBV15	TRBJ2-3	CATSRDPADTQYF	TGTGCCACCAGCAGAGATCCGGCAGATACGCAGTATTTT
NA	few	TRBV19	TRBJ1-2	CASSIVGVLYGYTF	TGTGCCAGTAGTATAGTCGGGGTGCTCTATGGCTACACCTTC